This note documents a single T cell receptor (beta chain) sequence. The antigen remains unidentified. TCRdb reprocessed the reads via MiXCR and lists one record per CDR3 protein. The sample carries 100,000 to 150,000 distinct CDR3 sequences, 32% recorded once. The source of the sample is a study of T cell repertoires in cytomegalovirus infection. The overall study: Epitope selection comprised recently identified HLA-C-restricted CMV epitopes and well-studied HLA-B-restricted CMV epitopes. CMV infection plus the matching HLA type was flagged by public TCR beta signatures. Notes on the study in general: Ex vivo, HLA-C-restricted CMV-specific TCR beta clonotypes prevailed over the rest of the response.

Trimming took 0 bases from V and 8 from J, leaving 15 bases between them. The CDR3 runs 16 residues. The chain links TRBV5-3 to TRBJ1-6, with D tentatively TRBD1 (5 bases). TRBV5-3 qualifies as an ORF whose function is uncertain. The sequence was obtained from a human donor in good health (CMV status not recorded). Some clones in this sample may be carry-over from other donors' samples. Sample: CD8+ T cells from cultured PBMCs, taken from culture after CMV antigen stimulation. DNA for the CDR3: TGTGCCAGAAGCTTGGTTAAGGTTACGGGGCATTCACCCCTCCACTTT. Translating gives CARSLVKVTGHSPLHF.